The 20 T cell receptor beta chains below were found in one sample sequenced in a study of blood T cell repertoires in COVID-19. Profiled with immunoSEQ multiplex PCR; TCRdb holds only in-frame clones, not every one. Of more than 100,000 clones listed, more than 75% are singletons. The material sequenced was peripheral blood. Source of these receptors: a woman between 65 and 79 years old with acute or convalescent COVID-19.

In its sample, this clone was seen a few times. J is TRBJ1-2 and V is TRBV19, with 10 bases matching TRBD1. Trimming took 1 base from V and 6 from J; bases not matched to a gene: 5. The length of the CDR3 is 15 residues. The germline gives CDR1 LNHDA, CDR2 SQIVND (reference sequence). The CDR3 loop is CASSIAGQGIDGYTF. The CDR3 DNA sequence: TGTGCCAGTAGTATAGCGGGACAGGGGATTGATGGCTACACCTTC.

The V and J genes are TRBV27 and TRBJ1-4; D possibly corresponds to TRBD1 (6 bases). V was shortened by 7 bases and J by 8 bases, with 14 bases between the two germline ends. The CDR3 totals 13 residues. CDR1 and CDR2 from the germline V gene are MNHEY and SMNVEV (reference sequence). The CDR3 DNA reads TGTGCCAGCAAGGACAGCCAGGGAGAAAAACTGTTTTTT. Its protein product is CASKDSQGEKLFF.

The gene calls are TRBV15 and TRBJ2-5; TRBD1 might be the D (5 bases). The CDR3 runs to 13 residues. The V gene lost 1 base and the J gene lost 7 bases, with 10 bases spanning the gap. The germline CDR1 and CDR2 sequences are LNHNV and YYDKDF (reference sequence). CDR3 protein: CATSRVGVVTQYF. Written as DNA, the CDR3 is TGTGCCACCAGCAGAGTAGGGGTTGTGACCCAGTACTTC.

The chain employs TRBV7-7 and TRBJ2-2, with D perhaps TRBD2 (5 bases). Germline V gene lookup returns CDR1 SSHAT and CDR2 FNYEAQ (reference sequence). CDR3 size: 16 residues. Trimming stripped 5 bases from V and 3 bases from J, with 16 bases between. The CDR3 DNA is TGTGCCAGCAGCCCTTCCGAGGGCGGTTACACCGGGGAGCTGTTTTTT. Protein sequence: CASSPSEGGYTGELFF.

CDR3 coding DNA: TGTGCCAGCAGTGAACTCTATGAGCAGTTCTTC. This codes for CASSELYEQFF. The chain is built from TRBV6-1 and TRBJ2-1; D is undetermined. This CDR3 comprises 11 residues. Trimming removed 2 bases at V and 8 bases at J, with 4 bases between. Looked up from germline, CDR1 is MNHNS and CDR2 is SASEGT.

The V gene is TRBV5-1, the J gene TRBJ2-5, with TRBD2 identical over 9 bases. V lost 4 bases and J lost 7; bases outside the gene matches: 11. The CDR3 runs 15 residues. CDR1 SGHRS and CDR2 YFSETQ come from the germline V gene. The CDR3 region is CASSARGLALATQYF. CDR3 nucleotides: TGCGCCAGCAGCGCCCGGGGACTAGCTCTCGCGACCCAGTACTTC.

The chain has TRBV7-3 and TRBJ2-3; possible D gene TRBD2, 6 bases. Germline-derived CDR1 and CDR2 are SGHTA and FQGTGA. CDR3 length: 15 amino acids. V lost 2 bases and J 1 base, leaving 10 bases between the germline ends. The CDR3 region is CASSLAPSGTDTQYF. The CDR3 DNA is TGTGCCAGCAGCTTAGCGCCTAGCGGCACAGATACGCAGTATTTT. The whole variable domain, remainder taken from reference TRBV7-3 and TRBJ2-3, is GAGVSQTPSNKVTEKGKYVELRCDPISGHTALYWYRQSLGQGPEFLIYFQGTGAADDSGLPNDRFFAVRPEGSVSTLKIQRTERGDSAVYLCASSLAPSGTDTQYFGPGTRLTVL.

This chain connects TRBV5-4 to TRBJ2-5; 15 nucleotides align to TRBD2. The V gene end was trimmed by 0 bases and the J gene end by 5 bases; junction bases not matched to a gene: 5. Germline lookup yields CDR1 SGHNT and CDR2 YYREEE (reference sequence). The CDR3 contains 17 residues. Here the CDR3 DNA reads TGTGCCAGCAGCTTGGCCGGACTAGCGGGGGGGCAGGAGACCCAGTACTTC. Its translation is CASSLAGLAGGQETQYF.

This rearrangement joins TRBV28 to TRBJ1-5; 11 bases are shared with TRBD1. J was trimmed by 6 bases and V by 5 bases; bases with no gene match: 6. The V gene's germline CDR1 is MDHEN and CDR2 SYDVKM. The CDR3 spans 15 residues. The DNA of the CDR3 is TGTGCCAGCAGTACCTGGACAGGGGGCAGTCAGCCCCAGCATTTT. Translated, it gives CASSTWTGGSQPQHF.

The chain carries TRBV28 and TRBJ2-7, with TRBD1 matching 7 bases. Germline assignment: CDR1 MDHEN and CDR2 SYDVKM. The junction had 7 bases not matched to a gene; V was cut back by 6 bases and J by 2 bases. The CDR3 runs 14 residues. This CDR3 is CASSRPGQAYEQYF. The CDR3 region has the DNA TGTGCCAGCAGCCGTCCAGGACAGGCCTACGAGCAGTACTTC. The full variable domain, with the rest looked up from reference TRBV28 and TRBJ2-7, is DVKVTQSSRYLVKRTGEKVFLECVQDMDHENMFWYRQDPGLGLRLIYFSYDVKMKEKGDIPEGYSVSREKKERFSLILESASTNQTSMYLCASSRPGQAYEQYFGPGTRLTVT.

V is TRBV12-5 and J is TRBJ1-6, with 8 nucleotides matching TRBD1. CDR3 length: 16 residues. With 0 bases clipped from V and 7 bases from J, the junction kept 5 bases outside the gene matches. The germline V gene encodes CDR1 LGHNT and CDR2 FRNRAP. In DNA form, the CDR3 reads TGTGCTAGTGGTTTGGTACGGGACAGGTCCAATTCACCCCTCCACTTT. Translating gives CASGLVRDRSNSPLHF.

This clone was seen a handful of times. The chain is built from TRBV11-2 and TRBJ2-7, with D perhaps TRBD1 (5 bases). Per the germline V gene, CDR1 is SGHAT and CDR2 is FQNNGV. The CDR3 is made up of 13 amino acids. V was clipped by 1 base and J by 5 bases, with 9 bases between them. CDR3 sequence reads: CASSLGWGDEQYF. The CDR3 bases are TGTGCCAGCAGCTTAGGGTGGGGCGACGAGCAGTACTTC. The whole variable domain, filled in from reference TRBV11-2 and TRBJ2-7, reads EAGVAQSPRYKIIEKRQSVAFWCNPISGHATLYWYQQILGQGPKLLIQFQNNGVVDDSQLPKDRFSAERLKGVDSTLKIQPAKLEDSAVYLCASSLGWGDEQYFGPGTRLTVT.

The CDR3 DNA reads TGTGCCAGCAGCAAAGGGACAGGGGACTACGAGCAGTACTTC. It encodes CASSKGTGDYEQYF. The chain employs TRBV4-2 and TRBJ2-7, with 10 positions matching TRBD1. This CDR3 is built from 14 residues. Germline CDR1 LGHNA, CDR2 YNFKEQ. V trimming: 5 bases; J trimming: 3 bases; junction bases outside the gene matches: 4.

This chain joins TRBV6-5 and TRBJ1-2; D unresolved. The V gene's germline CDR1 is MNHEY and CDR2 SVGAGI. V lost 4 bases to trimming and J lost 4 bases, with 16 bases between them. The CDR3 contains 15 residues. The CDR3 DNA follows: TGTGCCAGCAGTTCGCCCTCTAAGCCTATCTATGGCTACACCTTC. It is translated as CASSSPSKPIYGYTF.

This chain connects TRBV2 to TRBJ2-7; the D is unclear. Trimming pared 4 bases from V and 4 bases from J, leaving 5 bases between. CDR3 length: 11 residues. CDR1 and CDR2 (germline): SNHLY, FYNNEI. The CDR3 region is CASSGQYEQYF. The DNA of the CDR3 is TGTGCCAGCAGTGGACAATACGAGCAGTACTTC. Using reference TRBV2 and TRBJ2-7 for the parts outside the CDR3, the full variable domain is EPEVTQTPSHQVTQMGQEVILRCVPISNHLYFYWYRQILGQKVEFLVSFYNNEISEKSEIFDDQFSVERPDGSNFTLKIRSTKLEDSAMYFCASSGQYEQYFGPGTRLTVT.

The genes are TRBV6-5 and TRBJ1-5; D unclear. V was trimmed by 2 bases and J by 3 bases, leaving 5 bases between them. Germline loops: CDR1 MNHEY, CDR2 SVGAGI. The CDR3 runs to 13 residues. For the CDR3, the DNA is TGTGCCAGCAGTTACACAGACAATCAGCCCCAGCATTTT. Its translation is CASSYTDNQPQHF.

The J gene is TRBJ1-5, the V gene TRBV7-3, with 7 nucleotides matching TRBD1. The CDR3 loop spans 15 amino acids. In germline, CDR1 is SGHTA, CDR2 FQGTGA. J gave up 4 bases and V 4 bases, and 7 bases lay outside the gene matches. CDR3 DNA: TGTGCCAGCAGCTACCCGACAGGGTGGAATCAGCCCCAGCATTTT. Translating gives CASSYPTGWNQPQHF. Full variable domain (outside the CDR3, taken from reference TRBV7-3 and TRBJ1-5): GAGVSQTPSNKVTEKGKYVELRCDPISGHTALYWYRQSLGQGPEFLIYFQGTGAADDSGLPNDRFFAVRPEGSVSTLKIQRTERGDSAVYLCASSYPTGWNQPQHFGDGTRLSIL.

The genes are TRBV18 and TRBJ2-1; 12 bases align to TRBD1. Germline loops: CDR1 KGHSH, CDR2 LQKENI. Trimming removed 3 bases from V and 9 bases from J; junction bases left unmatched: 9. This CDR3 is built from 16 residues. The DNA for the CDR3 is TGTGCCAGCTCACCGGTTCGGGACAGGGGGCTGGGTGAGCAGTTCTTC. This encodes CASSPVRDRGLGEQFF.

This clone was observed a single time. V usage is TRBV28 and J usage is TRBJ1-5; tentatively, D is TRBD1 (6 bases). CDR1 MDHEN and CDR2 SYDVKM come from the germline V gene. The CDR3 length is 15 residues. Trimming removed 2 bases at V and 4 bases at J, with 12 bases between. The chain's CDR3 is CASSLGGQINQPQHF. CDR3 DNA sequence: TGTGCCAGCAGTTTAGGGGGCCAGATTAATCAGCCCCAGCATTTT.

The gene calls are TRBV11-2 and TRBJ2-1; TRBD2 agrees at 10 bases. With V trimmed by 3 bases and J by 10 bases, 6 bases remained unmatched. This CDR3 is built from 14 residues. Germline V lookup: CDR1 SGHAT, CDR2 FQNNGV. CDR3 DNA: TGTGCCAGCAGCTTCAGCGGGGGGGCCTGGGAGCAGTTCTTC. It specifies CASSFSGGAWEQFF.